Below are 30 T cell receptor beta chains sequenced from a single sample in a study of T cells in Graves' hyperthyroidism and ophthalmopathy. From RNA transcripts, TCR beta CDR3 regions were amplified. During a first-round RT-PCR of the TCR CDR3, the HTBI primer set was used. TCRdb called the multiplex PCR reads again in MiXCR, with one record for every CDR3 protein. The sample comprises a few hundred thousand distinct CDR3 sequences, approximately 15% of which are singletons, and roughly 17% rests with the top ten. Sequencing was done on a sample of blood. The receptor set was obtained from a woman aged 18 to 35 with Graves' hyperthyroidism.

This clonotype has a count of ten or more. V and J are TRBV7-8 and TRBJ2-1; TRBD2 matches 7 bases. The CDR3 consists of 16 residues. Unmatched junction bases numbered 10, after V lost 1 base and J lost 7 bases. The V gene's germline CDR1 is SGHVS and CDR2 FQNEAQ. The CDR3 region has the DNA TGTGCCAGCAGCTTAGTAAGCGGGATATGGAGGAATGAGCAGTTCTTC. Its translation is CASSLVSGIWRNEQFF.

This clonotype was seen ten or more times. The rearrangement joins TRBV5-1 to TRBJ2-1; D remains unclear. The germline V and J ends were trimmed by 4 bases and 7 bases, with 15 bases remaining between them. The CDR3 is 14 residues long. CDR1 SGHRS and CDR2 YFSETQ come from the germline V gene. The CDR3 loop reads CASSTQPTDNEQFF. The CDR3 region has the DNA TGCGCCAGCAGCACTCAGCCGACGGATAATGAGCAGTTCTTC.

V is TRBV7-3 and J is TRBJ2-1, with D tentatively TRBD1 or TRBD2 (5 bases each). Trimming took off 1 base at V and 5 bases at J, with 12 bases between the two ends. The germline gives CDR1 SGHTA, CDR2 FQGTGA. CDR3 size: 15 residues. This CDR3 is CASSLRGSRDNEQFF. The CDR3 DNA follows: TGTGCCAGCAGCTTAAGGGGGAGTAGGGACAATGAGCAGTTCTTC. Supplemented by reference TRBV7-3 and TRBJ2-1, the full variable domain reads GAGVSQTPSNKVTEKGKYVELRCDPISGHTALYWYRQSLGQGPEFLIYFQGTGAADDSGLPNDRFFAVRPEGSVSTLKIQRTERGDSAVYLCASSLRGSRDNEQFFGPGTRLTVL.

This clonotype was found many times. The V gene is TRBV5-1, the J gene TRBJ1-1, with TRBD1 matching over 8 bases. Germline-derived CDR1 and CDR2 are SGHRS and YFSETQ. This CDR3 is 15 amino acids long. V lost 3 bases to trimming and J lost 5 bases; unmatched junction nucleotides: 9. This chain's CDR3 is CASSSDRAVGTEAFF. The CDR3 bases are TGCGCCAGCAGCTCGGACAGGGCAGTGGGTACTGAAGCTTTCTTT.

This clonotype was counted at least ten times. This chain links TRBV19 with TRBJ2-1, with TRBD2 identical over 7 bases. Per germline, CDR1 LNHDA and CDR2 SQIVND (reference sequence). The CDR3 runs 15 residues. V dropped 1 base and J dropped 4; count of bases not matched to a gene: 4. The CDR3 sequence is CASSIASGIYNEQFF. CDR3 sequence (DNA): TGTGCCAGTAGTATAGCTAGCGGAATATACAATGAGCAGTTCTTC. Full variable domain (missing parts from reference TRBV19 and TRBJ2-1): DGGITQSPKYLFRKEGQNVTLSCEQNLNHDAMYWYRQDPGQGLRLIYYSQIVNDFQKGDIAEGYSVSREKKESFPLTVTSAQKNPTAFYLCASSIASGIYNEQFFGPGTRLTVL.

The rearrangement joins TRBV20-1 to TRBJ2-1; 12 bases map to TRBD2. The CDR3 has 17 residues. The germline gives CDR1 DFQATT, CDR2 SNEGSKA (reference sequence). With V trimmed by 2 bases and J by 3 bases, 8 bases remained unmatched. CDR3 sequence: CSARSLAGGPLYNEQFF. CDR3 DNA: TGCAGTGCTAGATCACTAGCGGGAGGCCCCCTCTACAATGAGCAGTTCTTC.

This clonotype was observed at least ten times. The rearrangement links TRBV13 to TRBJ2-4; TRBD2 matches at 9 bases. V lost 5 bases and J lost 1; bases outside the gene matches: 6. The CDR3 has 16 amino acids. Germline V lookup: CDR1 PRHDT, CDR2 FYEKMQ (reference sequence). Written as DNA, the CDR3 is TGTGCCAGCAGCCCGCGGGAGGGGGAGGCCAAAAACATTCAGTACTTC. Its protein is CASSPREGEAKNIQYF.

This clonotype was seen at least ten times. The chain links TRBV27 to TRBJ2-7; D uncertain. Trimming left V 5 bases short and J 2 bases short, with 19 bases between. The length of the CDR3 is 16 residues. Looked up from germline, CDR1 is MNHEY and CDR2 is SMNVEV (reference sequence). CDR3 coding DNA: TGTGCCAGCAGTCCCGACAACCTCGGACGAGCCTACGAGCAGTACGTC. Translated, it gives CASSPDNLGRAYEQYV.

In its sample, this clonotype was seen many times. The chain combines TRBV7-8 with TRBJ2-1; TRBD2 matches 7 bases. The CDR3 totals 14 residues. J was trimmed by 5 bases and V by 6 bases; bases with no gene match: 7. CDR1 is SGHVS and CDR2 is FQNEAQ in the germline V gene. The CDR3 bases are TGTGCCAGCAGTCCCGGGGGGACCCACAATGAGCAGTTCTTC. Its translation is CASSPGGTHNEQFF.

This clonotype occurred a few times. CDR3 nucleotides: TGTGCCAGCAGCTTAGGTTCCAGGGCCTACGGGCAGTACGTC. Protein sequence: CASSLGSRAYGQYV. The chain carries TRBV7-8 and TRBJ2-7, with D tentatively TRBD1 (5 bases). There are 14 residues in the CDR3. Germline V gene lookup returns CDR1 SGHVS and CDR2 FQNEAQ.

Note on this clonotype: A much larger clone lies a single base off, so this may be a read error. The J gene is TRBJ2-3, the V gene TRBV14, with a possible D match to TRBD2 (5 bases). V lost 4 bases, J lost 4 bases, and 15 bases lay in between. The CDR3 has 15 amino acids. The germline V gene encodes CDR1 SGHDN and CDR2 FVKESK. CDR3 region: CASSRTGWPPDTQYF. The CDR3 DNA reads TGTGCCAGCAGCCGAACGGGATGGCCCCCAGATACGCAGTATTTT.

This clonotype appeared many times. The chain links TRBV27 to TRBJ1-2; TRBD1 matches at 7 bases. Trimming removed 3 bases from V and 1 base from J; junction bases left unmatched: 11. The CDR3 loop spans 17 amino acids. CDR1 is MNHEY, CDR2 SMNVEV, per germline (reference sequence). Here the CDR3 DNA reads TGTGCCAGCAGTTTGACGGGGCTGGGACAGAATAACTATGGCTACACCTTC. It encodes CASSLTGLGQNNYGYTF.

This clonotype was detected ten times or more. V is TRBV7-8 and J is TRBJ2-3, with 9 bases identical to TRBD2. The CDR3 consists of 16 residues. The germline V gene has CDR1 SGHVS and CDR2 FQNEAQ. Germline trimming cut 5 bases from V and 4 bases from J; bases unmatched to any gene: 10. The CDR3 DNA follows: TGTGCCAGCAGCCAGATGATAGCGGGAGTGGCAGATACGCAGTATTTT. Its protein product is CASSQMIAGVADTQYF.

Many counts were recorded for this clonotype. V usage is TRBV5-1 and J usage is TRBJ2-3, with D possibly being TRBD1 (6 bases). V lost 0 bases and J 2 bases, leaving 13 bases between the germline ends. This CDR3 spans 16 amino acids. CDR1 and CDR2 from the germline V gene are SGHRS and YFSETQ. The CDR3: CASSLASSGDTDTQYF. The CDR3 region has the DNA TGCGCCAGCAGCTTGGCATCGTCAGGGGACACAGATACGCAGTATTTT.

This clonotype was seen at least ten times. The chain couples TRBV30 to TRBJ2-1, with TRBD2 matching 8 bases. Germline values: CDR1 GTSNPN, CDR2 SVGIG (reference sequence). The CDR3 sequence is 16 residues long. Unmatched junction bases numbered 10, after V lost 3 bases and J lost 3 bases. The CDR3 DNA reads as TGTGCCTGGAGGCGGTCCGGGGCGGGGGGCTACAATGAGCAGTTCTTC. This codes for CAWRRSGAGGYNEQFF.

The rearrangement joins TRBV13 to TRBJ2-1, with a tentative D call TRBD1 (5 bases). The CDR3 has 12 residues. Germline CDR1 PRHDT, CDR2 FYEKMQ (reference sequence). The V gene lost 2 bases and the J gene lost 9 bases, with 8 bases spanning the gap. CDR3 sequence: CASSLSQGEQFF. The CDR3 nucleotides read TGTGCCAGCAGCTTAAGCCAGGGTGAGCAGTTCTTC.

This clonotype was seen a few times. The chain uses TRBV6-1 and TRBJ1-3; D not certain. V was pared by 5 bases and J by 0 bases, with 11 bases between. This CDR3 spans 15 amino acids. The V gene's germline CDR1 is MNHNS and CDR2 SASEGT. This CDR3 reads CASSFGTNSGNTIYF. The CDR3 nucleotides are TGTGCCAGCAGTTTCGGCACTAACTCTGGAAACACCATATATTTT.

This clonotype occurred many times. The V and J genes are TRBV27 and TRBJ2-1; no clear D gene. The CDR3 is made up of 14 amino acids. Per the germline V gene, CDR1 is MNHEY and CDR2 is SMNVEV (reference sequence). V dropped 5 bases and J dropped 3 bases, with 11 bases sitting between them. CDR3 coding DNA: TGTGCCAGCAGTCCCGCGTTCGTCTACAATGAGCAGTTCTTC. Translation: CASSPAFVYNEQFF.

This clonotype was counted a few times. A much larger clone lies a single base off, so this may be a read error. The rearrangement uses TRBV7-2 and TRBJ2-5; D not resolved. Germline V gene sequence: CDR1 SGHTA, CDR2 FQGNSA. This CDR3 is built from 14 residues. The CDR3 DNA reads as TGTGCCAGCAACTCCCTGCCCCCAGGAGAGACCCAGCACTTC. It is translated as CASNSLPPGETQHF. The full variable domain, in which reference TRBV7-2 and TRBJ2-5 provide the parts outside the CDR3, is GAGVSQSPSNKVTEKGKDVELRCDPISGHTALYWYRQSLGQGLEFLIYFQGNSAPDKSGLPSDRFSAERTGGSVSTLTIQRTQQEDSAVYLCASNSLPPGETQHFGPGTRLLVL.

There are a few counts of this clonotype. The CDR3 DNA is TGCGCCAGCAGCACGGACAGGGCCTATGGCTACACCTTC. Its translation: CASSTDRAYGYTF. This chain joins TRBV5-1 and TRBJ1-2; 8 nucleotides align to TRBD1. Germline trimming cut 4 bases from V and 4 bases from J; bases unmatched to any gene: 3. The CDR3 is 13 residues long. Germline values: CDR1 SGHRS, CDR2 YFSETQ.

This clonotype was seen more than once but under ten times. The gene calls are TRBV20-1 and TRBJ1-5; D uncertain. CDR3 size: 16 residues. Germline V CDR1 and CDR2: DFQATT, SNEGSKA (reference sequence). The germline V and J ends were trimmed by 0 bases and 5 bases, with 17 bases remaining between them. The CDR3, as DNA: TGCAGTGCTAGAGATAAGATAAGGGCTCTTGATCAGCCCCAGCATTTT. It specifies CSARDKIRALDQPQHF.

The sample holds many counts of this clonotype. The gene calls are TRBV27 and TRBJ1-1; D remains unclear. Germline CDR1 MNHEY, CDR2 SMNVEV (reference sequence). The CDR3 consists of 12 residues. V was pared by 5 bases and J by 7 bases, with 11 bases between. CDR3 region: CASSPNSLEAFF. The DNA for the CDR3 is TGTGCCAGCAGTCCCAACAGCCTTGAAGCTTTCTTT.

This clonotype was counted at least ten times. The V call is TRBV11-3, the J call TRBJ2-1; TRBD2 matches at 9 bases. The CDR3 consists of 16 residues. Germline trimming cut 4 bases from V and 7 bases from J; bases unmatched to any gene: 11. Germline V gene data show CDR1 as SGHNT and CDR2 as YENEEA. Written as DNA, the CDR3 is TGTGCCAGCAGCTCCTTAGCGGGAGATAGCTCTAATGAGCAGTTCTTC. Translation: CASSSLAGDSSNEQFF.

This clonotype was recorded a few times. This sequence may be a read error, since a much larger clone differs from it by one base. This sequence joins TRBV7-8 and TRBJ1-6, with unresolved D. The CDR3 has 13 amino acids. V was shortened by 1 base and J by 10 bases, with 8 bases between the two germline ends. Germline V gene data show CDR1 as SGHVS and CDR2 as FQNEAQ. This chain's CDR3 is CASSLEWSSPLHF. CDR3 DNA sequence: TGTGCCAGCAGCTTAGAGTGGAGCTCACCCCTCCACTTT.

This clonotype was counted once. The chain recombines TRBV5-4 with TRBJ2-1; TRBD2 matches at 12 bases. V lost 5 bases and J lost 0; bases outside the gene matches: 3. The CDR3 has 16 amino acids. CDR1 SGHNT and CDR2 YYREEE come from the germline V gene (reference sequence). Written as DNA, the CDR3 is TGTGCCAGCAGTTCTAGCGGGAGGGCCTCCTACAATGAGCAGTTCTTC. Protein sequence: CASSSSGRASYNEQFF.

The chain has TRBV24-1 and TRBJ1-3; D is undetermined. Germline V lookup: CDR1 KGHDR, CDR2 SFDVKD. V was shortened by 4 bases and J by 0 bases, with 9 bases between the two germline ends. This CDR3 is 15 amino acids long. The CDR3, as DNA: TGTGCCACCAGTGACAGTGGTATCTCTGGAAACACCATATATTTT. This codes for CATSDSGISGNTIYF.

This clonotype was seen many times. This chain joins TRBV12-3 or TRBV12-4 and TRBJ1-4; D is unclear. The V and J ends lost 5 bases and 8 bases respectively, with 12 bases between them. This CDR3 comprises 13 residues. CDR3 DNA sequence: TGTGCCAGCAGTATCTCCAGGACCGAAAAACTGTTTTTT. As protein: CASSISRTEKLFF.

The DNA for the CDR3 is TGTGCCACCAACTACGAGCAGTACTTC. It translates to CATNYEQYF. This chain connects TRBV24-1 to TRBJ2-7; D not certain. V lost 8 bases, J lost 3 bases, and 1 base lay in between. The CDR3 is made up of 9 amino acids. Germline V gene data show CDR1 as KGHDR and CDR2 as SFDVKD.

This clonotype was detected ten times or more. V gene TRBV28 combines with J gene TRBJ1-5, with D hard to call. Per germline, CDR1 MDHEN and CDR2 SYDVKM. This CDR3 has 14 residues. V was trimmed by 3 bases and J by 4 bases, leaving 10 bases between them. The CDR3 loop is CASSFQAGNQPQHF. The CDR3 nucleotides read TGTGCCAGCAGTTTTCAGGCGGGGAATCAGCCCCAGCATTTT. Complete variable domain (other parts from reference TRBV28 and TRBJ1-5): DVKVTQSSRYLVKRTGEKVFLECVQDMDHENMFWYRQDPGLGLRLIYFSYDVKMKEKGDIPEGYSVSREKKERFSLILESASTNQTSMYLCASSFQAGNQPQHFGDGTRLSIL.

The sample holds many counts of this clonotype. The CDR3: CASSLARTSGYNEQFF. In DNA form, the CDR3 reads TGTGCCAGCAGCTTAGCCCGGACTAGCGGATACAATGAGCAGTTCTTC. The chain carries TRBV11-3 and TRBJ2-1; 10 bases map to TRBD2. V lost 1 base to trimming and J lost 4 bases; unmatched junction nucleotides: 4. The length of the CDR3 is 16 residues. CDR1 and CDR2 from the germline V gene are SGHNT and YENEEA.